These 27 T cell receptor beta chains were all obtained from the same sample, sequenced in a study of T cells in women clearing cervical HPV infection. Sequencing was performed with immunoSEQ multiplex PCR; in TCRdb, only in-frame clones are kept and a portion is missing. With around 23,000 clones in the sample, the ten largest clones hold under 10%. The sample comprised blood buffy coat. Receptors were obtained from a woman aged 18 to 75 with a cervical HPV16 infection that either progressed to CIN3+ or cleared (not recorded which).

Comment on this clone: The CDR3 end lies 3 residues beyond the end of the read and is filled in from the germline J gene. V usage is TRBV30 and J usage is TRBJ2-6; no firm D call. The CDR3 consists of 15 residues. Germline CDR1 GTSNPN, CDR2 SVGIG (reference sequence). V was pared by 0 bases and J by 12 bases, with 18 bases between. The CDR3 sequence: CAWSVQVKGPGVLTF. The CDR3 DNA, read in part, is TGTGCCTGGAGTGTTCAAGTAAAAGGGCCCGGCGTC.

On this clone: Coverage ceases 3 residues before the CDR3 finishes, and the germline J gene fills in the end. This chain uses TRBV20-1 with TRBJ1-6; D remains ambiguous. Looked up from germline, CDR1 is DFQATT and CDR2 is SNEGSKA (reference sequence). This CDR3 has 16 residues. V was trimmed by 7 bases and J by 0 bases, leaving 16 bases between them. CDR3 protein: CSVPRGGSSYNSPLHF. The sequenced part of the CDR3 DNA is TGCAGTGTTCCTCGGGGTGGTAGCTCCTATAATTCACCC.

A note on this clone: The missing CDR3 end, 3 residues past where the read stops, is filled in from the germline J gene. The rearrangement links TRBV7-8 to TRBJ1-3; D unclear. CDR1 and CDR2 from the germline V gene are SGHVS and FQNEAQ. V lost 3 bases and J lost 0, with 15 bases in between. The CDR3 has 17 residues. The CDR3 bases that were read are TGTGCCAGCAGCTTCCCTCAACTAGCGAGCTCTGGAAACACC. Protein sequence: CASSFPQLASSGNT. The CDR3 in full is CASSFPQLASSGNTIYF.

With respect to this clone: The DNA ends 3 residues before the CDR3 does, and the rest of the CDR3 is filled in from the germline J gene. This chain connects TRBV5-1 to TRBJ2-5; 12 nucleotides match TRBD2. This CDR3 contains 18 residues. Germline CDR1 reads SGHRS; CDR2 reads YFSETQ. The V segment lost 0 bases and the J segment 5 bases; nucleotides outside the gene matches: 11. The part of the CDR3 DNA that was read is TGCGCCAGCAGCTTGGGGCTAGCGGGAGGGCCGATGGGGGAGACC. It codes for CASSLGLAGGPMGET. The whole CDR3 protein reads CASSLGLAGGPMGETQYF.

Details on this clone: Coverage ceases 3 residues before the CDR3 finishes, and the germline J gene fills in the end. The J gene is TRBJ1-5, the V gene TRBV12-3 or TRBV12-4, with 10 bases matching TRBD1. J lost 6 bases, V lost 5 bases, and 4 bases had no gene match. This CDR3 spans 14 amino acids. Here the CDR3 reads CASSPTGGFQPQHF. The CDR3 bases that were read are TGTGCCAGCAGTCCGACAGGGGGCTTTCAGCCC.

Worth noting for this clone: The read halts 3 residues ahead of the CDR3 end, with the missing end drawn from the germline J gene. This chain links TRBV10-1 with TRBJ2-1, with D perhaps TRBD2 (7 bases). Trimming took off 8 bases at V and 5 bases at J, with 16 bases between the two ends. The CDR3 runs 14 residues. CDR1 is WNHNN and CDR2 is SYGVQD in the germline V gene (reference sequence). The CDR3 reads CASGPGGADNEQFF. The part of the CDR3 DNA that was read is TGCGCCAGCGGCCCGGGGGGCGCTGACAATGAG.

As regards this clone: The read stops 3 residues short of the end of the CDR3; the missing end is completed from the germline J gene. The J gene is TRBJ1-3, the V gene TRBV2; no clear D. V shed 6 bases and J shed 0 bases, with 6 bases lying between them. Germline lookup yields CDR1 SNHLY and CDR2 FYNNEI. This CDR3 has 13 amino acids. Partial CDR3 DNA: TGTGCCAGCAGACTCTCCTCTGGAAACACC. The encoded protein is CASRLSSGNT. The whole CDR3 protein reads CASRLSSGNTIYF.

For this clone: The DNA ends 3 residues before the CDR3 does, and the rest of the CDR3 is filled in from the germline J gene. V gene TRBV20-1 combines with J gene TRBJ2-5; 7 nucleotides agree with TRBD1. V lost 0 bases and J lost 4; bases outside the gene matches: 8. Germline CDR1 is DFQATT and CDR2 is SNEGSKA (reference sequence). There are 15 residues in the CDR3. Partial CDR3 DNA: TGCAGTGCTAGAGAGTCAGGGGGATCAGGAGAGACC. It specifies CSARESGGSGET. In full, the CDR3 reads CSARESGGSGETQYF.

Remarks on this clone: The read terminates 3 residues before the CDR3 end, so the remaining end is supplied by the germline J gene. The V and J genes are TRBV11-2 and TRBJ2-7; the D is unclear. The length of the CDR3 is 15 residues. Germline CDR1 reads SGHAT; CDR2 reads FQNNGV. The ends were cut back, 0 bases at V and 4 bases at J, with 13 bases in the middle. The DNA read from the CDR3 is TGTGCCAGCAGCTTAGACGTACTGATGAATTACGAG. It specifies CASSLDVLMNYE. In full, the CDR3 reads CASSLDVLMNYEQYF. Supplemented by reference TRBV11-2 and TRBJ2-7, the full variable domain reads EAGVAQSPRYKIIEKRQSVAFWCNPISGHATLYWYQQILGQGPKLLIQFQNNGVVDDSQLPKDRFSAERLKGVDSTLKIQPAKLEDSAVYLCASSLDVLMNYEQYFGPGTRLTVT.

As regards this clone: The sequenced fragment ends 3 residues before the CDR3 boundary, so the rest is inferred from the germline J gene. This chain uses TRBV5-1 with TRBJ1-2; D unresolved. In germline, CDR1 is SGHRS, CDR2 YFSETQ. Trimming took 3 bases from V and 7 from J, leaving 19 bases between them. This CDR3 is built from 15 residues. The CDR3 bases that were read are TGCGCCAGCAGCTCTAGTGCCGGGTCCCATGGTGGC. It translates to CASSSSAGSHGG. The full CDR3 reads CASSSSAGSHGGYTF.

In the case of this clone: The CDR3 end falls 3 residues outside the read, so it is completed with the germline J gene. This chain joins TRBV7-9 and TRBJ2-4; 8 bases are shared with TRBD2. Unmatched junction bases numbered 8, after V lost 5 bases and J lost 8 bases. This CDR3 region has 14 residues. Germline-derived CDR1 and CDR2 are SEHNR and FQNEAQ (reference sequence). The CDR3 bases that were read are TGTGCCAGCAGCCTCGGACTAGCCGGAGACATT. Protein product: CASSLGLAGDI. The full CDR3 reads CASSLGLAGDIQYF. The full variable domain, in which reference TRBV7-9 and TRBJ2-4 provide the parts outside the CDR3, is DTGVSQNPRHKITKRGQNVTFRCDPISEHNRLYWYRQTLGQGPEFLTYFQNEAQLEKSRLLSDRFSAERPKGSFSTLEIQRTEQGDSAMYLCASSLGLAGDIQYFGAGTRLSVL.

With regard to this clone: The observed sequence ends 3 residues before the CDR3 terminus, with the missing tail filled in from the germline J gene. The rearrangement links TRBV29-1 to TRBJ1-5; possibly TRBD1 for D (6 bases). The CDR3 totals 12 residues. Trimming took 4 bases from V and 4 from J, leaving 8 bases between them. Germline loops: CDR1 SQVTM, CDR2 ANQGSEA. The CDR3 loop is CSVVQGNQPQHF. Partial CDR3 DNA: TGCAGCGTTGTTCAGGGGAATCAGCCC.

CDR3 DNA, as far as it was read: TGCGCCAGCAGCCAAGCCCCAGGGAGTCGATATGGC. Translating it yields CASSQAPGSRYG. Given in full, the CDR3 is CASSQAPGSRYGYTF. V is TRBV4-1 and J is TRBJ1-2; maybe TRBD1 (5 bases). Coverage ceases 3 residues before the CDR3 finishes, and the germline J gene fills in the end. Per germline, CDR1 MGHRA and CDR2 YSYEKL. Trimming took off 1 base at V and 5 bases at J, with 14 bases between the two ends. This CDR3 is built from 15 residues.

As for this clone: The read ends 3 residues before the CDR3 terminus; that terminus is restored from the germline J gene. The V call is TRBV20-1, the J call TRBJ1-4; D is possibly TRBD1 (5 bases). The V gene lost 3 bases and the J gene lost 5 bases, with 13 bases spanning the gap. CDR3 length: 14 amino acids. Germline V gene data show CDR1 as DFQATT and CDR2 as SNEGSKA (reference sequence). The chain's CDR3 is CSASVLQENEKLFF. The sequenced part of the CDR3 DNA is TGCAGTGCTAGCGTTCTACAGGAAAATGAAAAA.

On this clone itself: The read gets to within 3 residues of the CDR3 end, and the germline J gene fills in the rest. This chain connects TRBV11-3 to TRBJ2-5, with D possibly being TRBD2 (6 bases). Looked up from germline, CDR1 is SGHNT and CDR2 is YENEEA. CDR3 length equals 15 residues. V shed 0 bases and J shed 4 bases, with 12 bases lying between them. CDR3 residues: CASSLEGGVGETQYF. CDR3 bases read: TGTGCCAGCAGCTTAGAGGGCGGGGTGGGAGAGACC.

By frequency, this clone is medium-sized. Coverage ceases 3 residues before the CDR3 finishes, and the germline J gene fills in the end. The chain couples TRBV20-1 to TRBJ2-3, with 7 nucleotides matching TRBD2. Germline CDR1 DFQATT, CDR2 SNEGSKA (reference sequence). The CDR3 loop spans 18 amino acids. With V trimmed by 0 bases and J by 1 base, 13 bases remained unmatched. CDR3 DNA, as far as it was read: TGCAGTGCTAGAGATTCCCCTAGCGGACGGTTTGGCACAGATACG. Translated: CSARDSPSGRFGTDT. The whole CDR3 is CSARDSPSGRFGTDTQYF.

A word on this clone: Read data end 3 residues before the CDR3 end; the end is taken from the germline J gene. The chain employs TRBV7-2 and TRBJ1-6; weak D call: TRBD1 (6 bases). V was shortened by 5 bases and J by 10 bases, with 12 bases between the two germline ends. The CDR3 is 13 amino acids. Germline CDR1 is SGHTA and CDR2 is FQGNSA. The part of the CDR3 DNA that was read is TGTGCCAGCAGCACCTACAGGGTATCACCC. Amino acid sequence: CASSTYRVSP. The full CDR3 protein reads CASSTYRVSPLHF.

Points on this clone: Read sequence stops 3 residues before the CDR3 end, and the germline J gene provides the missing end. This chain joins TRBV23-1 and TRBJ1-5; D is ambiguous. TRBV23-1 has ORF status, its function being uncertain. CDR3 size: 18 residues. The V end lost 0 bases, the J end lost 0 bases, and 15 bases lay between the germline ends. The CDR3 bases that were read are TGCGCCAGCAGTCAATCGCCCCCGGTTCGGTGTAGCAATCAGCCC. Translating gives CASSQSPPVRCSNQP. From start to end, the CDR3 is CASSQSPPVRCSNQPQHF.

Points on this clone: The CDR3 end lies 3 residues beyond the end of the read and is filled in from the germline J gene. V and J are TRBV30 and TRBJ1-6; D might be TRBD1 (6 bases). Germline V gene lookup returns CDR1 GTSNPN and CDR2 SVGIG (reference sequence). Trimming shortened V by 7 bases and J by 5 bases, and 18 bases separated the two germline ends. The CDR3 runs to 15 residues. The CDR3 bases that were read are TGTGCCTCAAAGATCCGGGGGGCGAATAATTCACCC. Translating gives CASKIRGANNSP. The whole CDR3 reads CASKIRGANNSPLHF.

Of note for this clone: The sequenced fragment ends 3 residues before the CDR3 boundary, so the rest is inferred from the germline J gene. This chain connects TRBV5-1 to TRBJ2-5, with a tentative D call TRBD2 (5 bases). The CDR3 is made up of 13 amino acids. Germline loops: CDR1 SGHRS, CDR2 YFSETQ. Trimming left V 6 bases short and J 5 bases short, with 14 bases between. The CDR3 bases that were read are TGCGCCAGCACCCCACTAGGCCATGAGACC. Protein sequence: CASTPLGHET. The CDR3 reads in full as CASTPLGHETQYF.

About this clone itself: Sequencing ends 3 residues short of the CDR3 end; the germline J gene provides the rest. The genes are TRBV6-1 and TRBJ2-7; 7 bases agree with TRBD1. Germline CDR1 and CDR2: MNHNS and SASEGT. The CDR3 is 13 amino acids. The V gene end was trimmed by 3 bases and the J gene end by 3 bases; junction bases not matched to a gene: 2. The DNA read from the CDR3 is TGTGCCAGCAGTGACAGGGGGAACTACGAG. It is translated as CASSDRGNYE. The full CDR3 is CASSDRGNYEQYF.

Details on this clone: The CDR3 is cut off 3 residues early in the read; its end comes from the germline J gene. The rearrangement links TRBV7-9 to TRBJ2-7; possible D gene TRBD1, 5 bases. Trimming left V 3 bases short and J 1 base short, with 10 bases between. Germline CDR1 and CDR2: SEHNR and FQNEAQ (reference sequence). The CDR3 is 14 residues long. The CDR3 sequence: CASSFWGPSYEQYF. The sequenced part of the CDR3 DNA is TGTGCCAGCAGCTTTTGGGGCCCTTCCTACGAG.

In regard to this clone: The missing CDR3 end, 3 residues past where the read stops, is filled in from the germline J gene. The rearrangement links TRBV23-1 to TRBJ2-7, with D tentatively TRBD1 (6 bases). TRBV23-1 is reported as an ORF; its role is uncertain. The CDR3 is made up of 14 amino acids. V was trimmed by 8 bases and J by 2 bases, leaving 16 bases between them. Here the CDR3 reads CASGRQASPYEQYF. Partial CDR3 DNA: TGCGCCAGCGGCCGACAGGCCTCTCCCTACGAG.

As to this clone: The read ends 3 residues before the CDR3 terminus; that terminus is restored from the germline J gene. The chain employs TRBV2 and TRBJ2-5; a weak D match, TRBD1 (5 bases). Germline V gives CDR1 SNHLY, CDR2 FYNNEI. The CDR3 is made up of 12 amino acids. V shed 6 bases and J shed 4 bases, with 9 bases lying between them. The CDR3: CASSRESETQYF. Partial CDR3 DNA: TGTGCCAGCAGCAGGGAATCAGAGACC.

Concerning this clone itself: The CDR3 is cut off 3 residues early in the read; its end comes from the germline J gene. The chain has TRBV13 and TRBJ2-5; 12 bases are shared with TRBD2. The V segment lost 1 base and the J segment 3 bases; nucleotides outside the gene matches: 3. This CDR3 has 16 amino acids. CDR1 and CDR2 (germline): PRHDT, FYEKMQ (reference sequence). The sequenced CDR3 bases are TGTGCCAGCAGCTTAGCGCGGACTAGCGGGGAAGAGACC. Its protein product is CASSLARTSGEET. The CDR3, in full, reads CASSLARTSGEETQYF. Complete variable domain (other parts from reference TRBV13 and TRBJ2-5): AAGVIQSPRHLIKEKRETATLKCYPIPRHDTVYWYQQGPGQDPQFLISFYEKMQSDKGSIPDRFSAQQFSDYHSELNMSSLELGDSALYFCASSLARTSGEETQYFGPGTRLLVL.

The DNA read from the CDR3 is TGTGCCAGTAGTGCGACTAGGGGAGATACG. This gives the protein CASSATRGDT. The full CDR3 is CASSATRGDTQYF. The gene calls are TRBV19 and TRBJ2-3; a weak D match, TRBD2 (6 bases). The read ends 3 residues before the CDR3 terminus; that terminus is restored from the germline J gene. V dropped 5 bases and J dropped 5 bases, with 11 bases sitting between them. This CDR3 has 13 residues. The V gene's germline CDR1 is LNHDA and CDR2 SQIVND (reference sequence).

Incomplete CDR3 DNA: TGTGCCAGTAGTATAGATCCTGACGGGGTAGGAACTGAA. Its protein product is CASSIDPDGVGTE. The complete CDR3 protein is CASSIDPDGVGTEAFF. This rearrangement joins TRBV19 to TRBJ1-1; D is uncertain. The read terminates 3 residues before the CDR3 end, so the remaining end is supplied by the germline J gene. The germline V gene encodes CDR1 LNHDA and CDR2 SQIVND (reference sequence). The CDR3 has 16 residues. V was pared by 0 bases and J by 5 bases, with 16 bases between.